The 19 T cell receptor beta chains listed next were all sequenced from one sample in a study of blood T cell repertoires in COVID-19. Sequenced by immunoSEQ multiplex PCR; TCRdb stores in-frame clones only, minus some. The table records some 290,000 clones, roughly 87% of them present only once. What was sequenced was peripheral blood. The origin of the receptors is a woman between 50 and 59 years old who had recovered from COVID-19.

The chain joins TRBV7-9 to TRBJ2-7; 7 nucleotides line up with TRBD2. The ends lost 5 bases at V and 3 bases at J; junction bases unmatched: 4. There are 13 residues in the CDR3. Germline V CDR1 and CDR2: SEHNR, FQNEAQ (reference sequence). CDR3 nucleotides: TGTGCCAGCAGCAGCGGGACTTACTACGAGCAGTACTTC. This gives the protein CASSSGTYYEQYF.

The CDR3 reads CASSPRSLRVTGNTIYF. In DNA, the CDR3 is TGTGCCAGCAGCCCCCGATCGCTCAGGGTCACTGGAAACACCATATATTTT. The chain recombines TRBV5-6 with TRBJ1-3; D is perhaps TRBD1 (5 bases). CDR3 length equals 17 residues. The germline CDR1 and CDR2 sequences are SGHDT and YYEEEE. V was cut by 4 bases and J by 2 bases, with 19 bases left in between.

The chain carries TRBV5-1 and TRBJ2-3; 14 bases match TRBD2. From germline, CDR1 is SGHRS and CDR2 YFSETQ. J lost 0 bases, V lost 4 bases, and 10 bases had no gene match. The CDR3 is 19 residues long. CDR3 sequence: CASSPRGTSGSVSTDTQYF. The CDR3, as DNA: TGCGCCAGCAGCCCAAGGGGGACTAGCGGGAGTGTCAGCACAGATACGCAGTATTTT. Full variable domain (missing parts from reference TRBV5-1 and TRBJ2-3): KAGVTQTPRYLIKTRGQQVTLSCSPISGHRSVSWYQQTPGQGLQFLFEYFSETQRNKGNFPGRFSGRQFSNSRSEMNVSTLELGDSALYLCASSPRGTSGSVSTDTQYFGPGTRLTVL.

The chain couples TRBV29-1 to TRBJ1-2; the D gene is possibly TRBD1 (6 bases). The CDR3 is made up of 12 amino acids. The germline CDR1 and CDR2 sequences are SQVTM and ANQGSEA. V was cut by 6 bases and J by 8 bases, with 16 bases left in between. CDR3 DNA sequence: TGCAGCGTCCTCCAGGGGTCTGAGGGCTACACCTTC. It encodes CSVLQGSEGYTF.

The chain combines TRBV6-1 with TRBJ1-1; 9 bases line up with TRBD1. The CDR3 spans 15 residues. J lost 8 bases, V lost 3 bases, and 10 bases had no gene match. Germline V gene lookup returns CDR1 MNHNS and CDR2 SASEGT. The CDR3 sequence: CASSDSGTGRVEAFF. The CDR3 DNA reads as TGTGCCAGCAGTGATTCCGGGACAGGGCGCGTGGAAGCTTTCTTT.

The chain uses TRBV5-1 and TRBJ1-1; D not resolved. The length of the CDR3 is 13 residues. Germline V gene data show CDR1 as SGHRS and CDR2 as YFSETQ. Trimming pared 1 base from V and 3 bases from J, leaving 7 bases between. The CDR3 DNA reads as TGCGCCAGCAGCTTGCTCGTGTACACTGAAGCTTTCTTT. This encodes CASSLLVYTEAFF.

V gene TRBV2 combines with J gene TRBJ2-1; D is uncertain. The V gene lost 2 bases and the J gene lost 5 bases, with 4 bases spanning the gap. The CDR3 consists of 12 residues. Looked up from germline, CDR1 is SNHLY and CDR2 is FYNNEI. The CDR3 DNA reads TGTGCCAGCAGTGAAACAGACAATGAGCAGTTCTTC. Protein: CASSETDNEQFF.

The V call is TRBV7-2, the J call TRBJ1-3; D gene ambiguous. In germline, CDR1 is SGHTA, CDR2 FQGNSA. The CDR3 has 15 amino acids. V lost 1 base and J 0 bases, leaving 7 bases between the germline ends. The chain's CDR3 is CASSLDRVSGNTIYF. The CDR3 region has the DNA TGTGCCAGCAGCTTAGATCGGGTCTCTGGAAACACCATATATTTT.

This rearrangement joins TRBV12-5 to TRBJ1-4, with D possibly matching TRBD1 (6 bases). The CDR3 runs 14 residues. CDR1 is LGHNT and CDR2 is FRNRAP in the germline V gene. Trimming cost V 5 bases and J 8 bases, with 15 bases left between them. CDR3 coding DNA: TGTGCTAGTGGTCGTACAGGGATTGAGGAAAAACTGTTTTTT. The encoded protein is CASGRTGIEEKLFF.

V gene TRBV4-3 combines with J gene TRBJ2-5, with 15 bases that match TRBD2. Looked up from germline, CDR1 is LGHNA and CDR2 is YSLEER. Germline trimming cut 0 bases from V and 4 bases from J; bases unmatched to any gene: 12. CDR3 length: 20 residues. Here the CDR3 reads CASSQDKWFGTSGGTETQYF. The CDR3 DNA follows: TGCGCCAGCAGCCAAGATAAATGGTTTGGGACTAGCGGGGGGACAGAGACCCAGTACTTC.

The gene calls are TRBV25-1 and TRBJ1-2, with a weak D call TRBD1 (6 bases). V was clipped by 8 bases and J by 2 bases, with 9 bases between them. This CDR3 comprises 12 residues. The germline V gene has CDR1 MGHDK and CDR2 SYGVNS. This CDR3 is CASLGQNYGYTF. CDR3 DNA sequence: TGTGCCAGCCTAGGACAGAACTATGGCTACACCTTC.

The chain combines TRBV6-2 or TRBV6-3 with TRBJ2-7, with 15 bases fitting TRBD2. This CDR3 is built from 19 residues. The germline V gene has CDR1 MNHEY and CDR2 SVGEGT. V shed 0 bases, J shed 2 bases, and the junction held 8 bases outside the gene matches. Written as DNA, the CDR3 is TGTGCCAGCAGTTACTCCAAGGGACTAGCGGGAGGCCCGACCTACGAGCAGTACTTC. Amino acids: CASSYSKGLAGGPTYEQYF.

CDR3 loop: CASSLDAGTVDYEQYF. The DNA of the CDR3 is TGCGCCAGCAGCTTGGATGCTGGGACAGTTGACTACGAGCAGTACTTC. The chain carries TRBV5-1 and TRBJ2-7, with 7 bases fitting TRBD1. Per germline, CDR1 SGHRS and CDR2 YFSETQ. With 0 bases clipped from V and 3 bases from J, the junction kept 9 bases outside the gene matches. The CDR3 extends over 16 amino acids. Filled out from reference TRBV5-1 and TRBJ2-7, the complete variable domain reads KAGVTQTPRYLIKTRGQQVTLSCSPISGHRSVSWYQQTPGQGLQFLFEYFSETQRNKGNFPGRFSGRQFSNSRSEMNVSTLELGDSALYLCASSLDAGTVDYEQYFGPGTRLTVT.

J is TRBJ2-7 and V is TRBV6-5; TRBD2 matches 12 bases. Germline trimming cut 6 bases from V and 7 bases from J; bases unmatched to any gene: 4. This CDR3 region has 13 residues. CDR1 and CDR2 (germline): MNHEY, SVGAGI. The CDR3 protein is CASRTSGRGEQYF. In DNA, the CDR3 is TGTGCCAGCAGGACTAGCGGGAGAGGTGAGCAGTACTTC.

This clone has just one count. The chain employs TRBV19 and TRBJ1-3; TRBD1 matches at 7 bases. The trim removed 7 bases at V and 4 bases at J, leaving 13 bases unmatched. The V gene's germline CDR1 is LNHDA and CDR2 SQIVND (reference sequence). The CDR3 is made up of 16 amino acids. The CDR3, as DNA: TGTGCCAGTACCAACGTCCCCCGGGACAGAGGAAACACCATATATTTT. Amino acid sequence: CASTNVPRDRGNTIYF.

The chain combines TRBV21-1 with TRBJ1-4; TRBD1, the D gene given by the table, was not confirmed from the DNA. TRBV21-1 is a pseudogene. This CDR3 has 14 residues. CDR3 bases: TGTGCCAGCAGCAAAGCTGGGCTTAATGAAAAACTGTTTTTT. It translates to CASSKAGLNEKLFF.

The genes are TRBV3-1 (or the pseudogene TRBV3-2) and TRBJ1-2; D unresolved. Germline CDR1 is LGHDT and CDR2 is YNNKEL (reference sequence). Trimming took 4 bases from V and 0 from J, leaving 18 bases between them. The CDR3 runs 17 residues. For the CDR3, the DNA is TGTGCCAGCAGCCTGTTTTCCCCGCCGCGGGCTAACTATGGCTACACCTTC. This sequence encodes CASSLFSPPRANYGYTF.

CDR3 loop: CASSHTRAGGLHEQFF. The CDR3 DNA reads as TGCGCCAGCAGCCACACTAGAGCGGGAGGGCTGCATGAGCAGTTCTTC. The rearrangement links TRBV4-3 to TRBJ2-1; 10 nucleotides line up with TRBD2. From germline, CDR1 is LGHNA and CDR2 YSLEER. V was pared by 3 bases and J by 8 bases, with 10 bases of the junction left unmatched. This CDR3 contains 16 residues.

This clone was observed once. One end of the junction is discordant with germline, which a read error may explain. This chain links TRBV12-5 with TRBJ2-5; possibly TRBD2 for D (5 bases). The CDR3 has 12 amino acids. The germline gives CDR1 LGHNT, CDR2 FRNRAP. In nucleotides, the CDR3 is TGTGCTAGTGGTTCTGATAGGACTCACGCGGACTTC. Protein sequence: CASGSDRTHADF.